These T cell receptor beta chains were read from a single sample in a study of neoadjuvant anti-PD-1 for oral cavity cancer. Here immunoSEQ multiplex PCR was the method, and the copy in TCRdb shows in-frame clones only, minus some. The data hold 10,000 to 15,000 clones, with 60% to 85% observed a single time. Sequencing used PBMCs, obtained after nivolumab (anti-PD-1) treatment. Receptors were obtained from a person between 35 and 79 years old with oral cavity squamous cell carcinoma. CDR3s include the opening cysteine and the closing phenylalanine or tryptophan. The D gene is left open where the match is weak. Clone size is not always given. Where it is, it says once, few, many or a class for expanded clones.

TRBV6-5	TRBJ2-7	.	.	CASSYAGASSYEQYF	TGTGCCAGCAGTTACGCGGGGGCGAGCTCCTACGAGCAGTACTTC
TRBV6-4	TRBJ2-6	.	.	CASSDRYSGANVLTF	TGTGCCAGCAGTGATCGGTACTCTGGGGCCAACGTCCTGACTTTC
TRBV29-1	TRBJ2-4	.	few	CSVEVPGVNKNIQYF	TGCAGCGTTGAAGTACCGGGAGTTAACAAAAACATTCAGTACTTC
TRBV30	TRBJ2-3	.	.	CAWSPADTQYF	TGTGCCTGGAGTCCAGCAGATACGCAGTATTTT
TRBV25-1	TRBJ1-1	.	medium-sized	CASSRGGGMAAFF	TGTGCCAGCAGTCGGGGCGGCGGTATGGCAGCTTTCTTT
TRBV7-8	TRBJ1-2	TRBD1	few	CASSSRLDRGRHGYTF	TGTGCCAGCAGCTCCCGATTAGACAGGGGGCGACATGGCTACACCTTC
TRBV19	TRBJ2-7	.	once	CASSMGVQGMGEQYF	TGTGCCAGTAGTATGGGGGTGCAGGGGATGGGCGAGCAGTACTTC
TRBV5-1	TRBJ2-2	.	.	CASSLDHTNTGELFF	TGCGCCAGCAGCTTGGATCATACGAACACCGGGGAGCTGTTTTTT
TRBV7-9	TRBJ1-6	TRBD1	.	CASSLLTGTANSPLHF	TGTGCCAGCAGCTTACTAACCGGGACAGCCAATTCACCCCTCCACTTT
TRBV25-1	TRBJ2-1	.	.	CASSVVGGGDEQFF	TGTGCCAGCAGTGTGGTAGGGGGAGGGGATGAGCAGTTCTTC
TRBV7-8	TRBJ1-1	TRBD1	.	CASSLSRGRDRALREAFF	TGTGCCAGCAGCTTAAGCCGAGGCCGGGACAGGGCATTGAGGGAAGCTTTCTTT
TRBV19	TRBJ2-2	.	.	CASSIEPNTGELFF	TGTGCCAGTAGTATAGAGCCGAACACCGGGGAGCTGTTTTTT
TRBV29-1	TRBJ1-4	.	.	CSVKLGGEKLFF	TGCAGCGTCAAATTAGGTGGGGAAAAACTGTTTTTT
TRBV28	TRBJ2-1	TRBD2	.	CASSSQREGNNEQFF	TGTGCCAGCAGTTCGCAGCGGGAGGGAAACAATGAGCAGTTCTTC
TRBV27	TRBJ2-1	TRBD2	.	CASTPLGLAGPNSYNEQFF	TGTGCCAGCACTCCCCTGGGACTAGCGGGGCCCAACTCCTACAATGAGCAGTTCTTC
TRBV5-4	TRBJ2-7	TRBD2	.	CASSSSGATYEQYF	TGTGCCAGCAGTTCTAGCGGGGCTACCTACGAGCAGTACTTC
TRBV2	TRBJ1-5	TRBD1	few	CASDLTGSQPQHF	TGTGCCAGCGATCTGACAGGGTCCCAACCCCAGCATTTT
TRBV28	TRBJ1-1	.	once	CASSKGRRREAFF	TGTGCCAGCAGCAAAGGCAGGCGGCGGGAAGCTTTCTTT
TRBV5-4	TRBJ2-7	.	.	CASSPDPGLQQYF	TGTGCCAGCAGCCCGGACCCGGGTCTTCAGCAGTACTTC
TRBV27	TRBJ1-1	.	.	CASSDRQDRVGAFF	TGTGCCAGCAGTGACCGACAGGATCGGGTCGGAGCTTTCTTT
TRBV11-2	TRBJ2-7	.	once	CASSLDPQTGRNEQYF	TGTGCCAGCAGCTTAGATCCTCAGACAGGGAGGAACGAGCAGTACTTC
TRBV27	TRBJ2-6	.	.	CASSLLSSGANVLTF	TGTGCCAGCAGTTTATTAAGCTCTGGGGCCAACGTCCTGACTTTC
TRBV5-4	TRBJ1-2	TRBD1	.	CASSRQGGSYGYTF	TGTGCCAGCAGCCGCCAGGGGGGCAGCTATGGCTACACCTTC
TRBV6-5	TRBJ2-2	.	.	CASSYGSGELFF	TGTGCCAGCAGTTACGGGTCCGGGGAGCTGTTTTTT
TRBV7-8	TRBJ1-2	.	.	CASSTRQSSHTF	TGTGCCAGCAGCACCAGACAATCCTCACACACCTTC
TRBV19	TRBJ2-1	.	.	CASSRQSNEQFF	TGTGCCAGTAGTAGACAGTCCAATGAGCAGTTCTTC
TRBV6-6	TRBJ2-3	TRBD2	.	CASSYPLAGGTDTQYF	TGTGCCAGCAGTTACCCACTAGCGGGGGGCACAGATACGCAGTATTTT
TRBV4-1	TRBJ2-5	TRBD1	few	CASSQRPGQGLIETQYF	TGCGCCAGCAGCCAAAGACCGGGACAGGGGTTAATAGAGACCCAGTACTTC
TRBV6-1	TRBJ1-2	.	.	CASSVFSGYTF	TGTGCCAGCAGTGTATTCTCTGGCTACACCTTC
TRBV6-5	TRBJ2-7	.	.	CASSVYEQYF	TGTGCCAGCAGTGTGTACGAGCAGTACTTC
TRBV30	TRBJ1-2	TRBD1	once	CAWSVAGGKANYGYTF	TGTGCCTGGAGTGTGGCAGGGGGAAAAGCTAACTATGGCTACACCTTC
TRBV28	TRBJ2-3	.	.	CASSVWGADTQYF	TGTGCCAGCAGCGTCTGGGGCGCAGATACGCAGTATTTT
TRBV28	TRBJ1-5	.	few	CASSSETRGNQPQHF	TGTGCCAGCAGTTCAGAGACACGGGGCAATCAGCCCCAGCATTTT
TRBV30	TRBJ1-1	.	.	CAWRGMGMNTEAFF	TGTGCCTGGAGGGGAATGGGTATGAACACTGAAGCTTTCTTT
TRBV19	TRBJ2-7	.	once	CASSTWDSSYEQYF	TGTGCCAGTAGTACGTGGGACTCTTCCTACGAGCAGTACTTC
TRBV6-5	TRBJ2-7	.	.	CASRQAYHPYEQYF	TGTGCCAGTAGACAGGCGTACCATCCTTACGAGCAGTACTTC
TRBV11-1	TRBJ2-1	.	.	CASSLDWGHEQFF	TGTGCCAGCAGCTTAGATTGGGGCCATGAGCAGTTCTTC
TRBV19	TRBJ1-5	.	.	CASSANSGYNQPQHF	TGTGCCAGTAGCGCTAACAGTGGTTACAATCAGCCCCAGCATTTT
TRBV6-5	TRBJ1-1	TRBD1	.	CASRPGQRPNTEAFF	TGTGCCAGCAGGCCGGGACAGCGTCCTAACACTGAAGCTTTCTTT
TRBV27	TRBJ1-4	TRBD1	.	CASSLAGQGFQTNEKLFF	TGTGCCAGCAGTTTAGCGGGACAGGGGTTTCAAACTAATGAAAAACTGTTTTTT
TRBV5-8	TRBJ2-7	TRBD2	.	CASSDPLAGLLLDEQYF	TGTGCCAGCAGCGACCCCCTGGCGGGACTACTTCTGGACGAGCAGTACTTC
TRBV30	TRBJ1-3	TRBD1	.	CAWSVHRGNGNTIYF	TGTGCCTGGAGTGTACACAGGGGTAATGGAAACACCATATATTTT
TRBV6-1	TRBJ2-3	TRBD2	once	CASIQAGGGTQYF	TGTGCCAGCATTCAAGCGGGGGGAGGTACGCAGTATTTT
TRBV7-8	TRBJ1-2	.	once	CASSSLKGPNHGYTF	TGTGCCAGCAGCTCCCTGAAGGGCCCTAACCATGGCTACACCTTC